Listed below are T cell receptor beta chains from one sample, sequenced in a study of CD8+CD57+ T cells in acquired aplastic anemia. In TCRdb, the reads were re-called with MiXCR into one record per CDR3 protein. In the table there are around 180,000 distinct CDR3 sequences, 50% to 75% of which are singletons. Source material: sorted CD4+, CD8+, or CD8+CD57+ T cells (not recorded which) from PBMCs. The receptor source for this set is a human donor with severe aplastic anemia or a healthy control (not recorded which). The CDR3 runs from the conserved cysteine through the conserved F or W. The D gene is left open where the match is weak. Only some rows state a clone size, as once, few, many or a class for expanded clones.

clone_size	v_call	d_call	j_call	cdr3_aa	cdr3_nt
.	TRBV7-2	.	TRBJ2-7	CASSSLGGDYEQYF	TGTGCCAGCAGCTCCCTGGGCGGTGACTACGAGCAGTACTTC
.	TRBV19	.	TRBJ1-1	CASSSGTREAFF	TGCGCCAGTAGTTCGGGGACGCGGGAAGCTTTCTTT
.	TRBV5-1	.	TRBJ2-3	CASSLAGAGITDTQYF	TGCGCCAGCAGCTTGGCGGGGGCAGGGATAACAGATACGCAGTATTTT
.	TRBV9	TRBD1	TRBJ1-2	CASSGTGGKNTF	TGTGCCAGCAGCGGGACAGGGGGCAAAAACACCTTC
many	TRBV11-2	TRBD1	TRBJ2-7	CASSLADRIGSYEQYF	TGTGCCAGCAGCTTAGCGGACAGGATTGGGTCCTACGAGCAGTACTTC
few	TRBV7-6	TRBD2	TRBJ2-7	CASSLGTSGGSYEQYF	TGTGCCAGCAGCTTAGGTACTAGCGGGGGGTCCTACGAGCAGTACTTC
few	TRBV10-3	.	TRBJ2-1	CASSDRGRGLEQFF	TGTGCCAGCAGTGACCGGGGACGGGGGCTGGAGCAGTTCTTC
.	TRBV20-1	TRBD1	TRBJ2-7	CSARIRDRGPLEYF	TGCAGTGCTAGAATCAGGGACAGGGGGCCCCTGGAGTACTTC
.	TRBV9	.	TRBJ1-2	CASSPGLNYGYTF	TGTGCCAGCAGCCCGGGGCTGAACTATGGCTACACCTTC
.	TRBV9	.	TRBJ1-3	CASSVGGRGSGNTIYF	TGTGCCAGCAGCGTAGGAGGCAGGGGCTCTGGAAACACCATATATTTT
.	TRBV15	TRBD1	TRBJ2-7	CATSNSGQGYEQYF	TGTGCCACCAGCAACTCGGGACAGGGCTACGAGCAGTACTTC
once	TRBV19	.	TRBJ1-1	CASSARGGENTEAFF	TGTGCCAGTAGTGCACGGGGAGGGGAGAACACTGAAGCTTTCTTT
.	TRBV20-1	.	TRBJ1-1	CSAGGERSEAFF	TGCAGTGCCGGAGGGGAGAGGTCTGAAGCTTTCTTT
.	TRBV10-3	TRBD1	TRBJ1-5	CASTPGQGAFQPQHF	TGTGCCAGCACACCGGGACAGGGGGCATTTCAGCCCCAGCATTTT
.	TRBV20-1	TRBD1	TRBJ1-2	CSAATGSNGYTF	TGCAGTGCTGCGACAGGGTCCAATGGCTACACCTTC
.	TRBV15	.	TRBJ2-7	CATSRDAGGTPSYEQYF	TGTGCCACCAGCAGAGATGCAGGGGGGACACCCTCCTACGAGCAGTACTTC
few	TRBV7-2	.	TRBJ1-1	CASGGRDSAFF	TGTGCCAGCGGGGGCAGGGATTCGGCTTTCTTT
.	TRBV10-2	.	TRBJ2-5	CASSETREGTQYF	TGCGCCAGCAGTGAGACCAGGGAAGGGACCCAGTACTTC
many	TRBV7-8	TRBD1	TRBJ2-4	CASSMWTGNVTKNIQYF	TGTGCCAGCAGCATGTGGACAGGTAATGTCACCAAAAACATTCAGTACTTC
.	TRBV4-2	TRBD1	TRBJ1-2	CASSQEGGLGNYGYTF	TGTGCCAGCAGCCAAGAAGGGGGCTTGGGGAACTATGGCTACACCTTC
few	TRBV2	.	TRBJ1-5	CASRTNQPQHF	TGTGCCAGCAGGACAAATCAGCCCCAGCATTTT
many	TRBV7-3	TRBD2	TRBJ2-3	CASSPDSGGTDTQYF	TGTGCCAGCAGCCCAGATAGCGGGGGCACAGATACGCAGTATTTT
.	TRBV20-1	TRBD1	TRBJ2-5	CSGAGQGQETQYF	TGCAGTGGGGCGGGACAGGGCCAAGAGACCCAGTACTTC
once	TRBV24-1	.	TRBJ2-1	CATSDNLGPRNEQFF	TGTGCCACCAGTGACAACTTAGGGCCCCGGAATGAGCAGTTCTTC
once	TRBV2	TRBD2	TRBJ2-7	CASLAGGSYEQYF	TGTGCCAGTCTGGCGGGGGGCTCCTACGAGCAGTACTTC
.	TRBV5-1	TRBD1	TRBJ1-6	CASSLGGQGQNSPLHF	TGCGCCAGCAGCTTGGGGGGACAGGGGCAAAATTCACCCCTCCACTTT
.	TRBV2	TRBD1	TRBJ2-5	CAGRGWTGSETQYF	TGTGCCGGGAGAGGGTGGACAGGCTCGGAAACCCAGTACTTC